The T cell receptor beta chain described here comes from a study of spatial heterogeneity in lung cancer. This clonotype was seen many times. Time point specified: sample taken at primary tumor resection. Without sorting, whole RNA was sequenced from tumor, nontumor lung or frozen PBMC. TCRdb redid the calling of the 5' RACE reads with MiXCR, one entry per CDR3 protein. This table has 35,000 to 45,000 distinct CDR3 sequences, 6.5% to 9% appearing once. The length of the CDR3 is 14 residues. V trimming: 3 bases; J trimming: 4 bases; junction bases outside the gene matches: 5. Germline values: CDR1 SEHNR, CDR2 FQNEAQ (reference sequence).

The sequence was collected from a female donor with early-stage non-small cell lung cancer. The sample consisted of PBMCs, taken at surgery. The chain carries TRBV7-9 and TRBJ2-7, with 8 bases matching TRBD2. The CDR3 DNA follows: TGTGCCAGCAGCTTGACTAGCGAGACTTACGAGCAGTACTTC. Its translation is CASSLTSETYEQYF.